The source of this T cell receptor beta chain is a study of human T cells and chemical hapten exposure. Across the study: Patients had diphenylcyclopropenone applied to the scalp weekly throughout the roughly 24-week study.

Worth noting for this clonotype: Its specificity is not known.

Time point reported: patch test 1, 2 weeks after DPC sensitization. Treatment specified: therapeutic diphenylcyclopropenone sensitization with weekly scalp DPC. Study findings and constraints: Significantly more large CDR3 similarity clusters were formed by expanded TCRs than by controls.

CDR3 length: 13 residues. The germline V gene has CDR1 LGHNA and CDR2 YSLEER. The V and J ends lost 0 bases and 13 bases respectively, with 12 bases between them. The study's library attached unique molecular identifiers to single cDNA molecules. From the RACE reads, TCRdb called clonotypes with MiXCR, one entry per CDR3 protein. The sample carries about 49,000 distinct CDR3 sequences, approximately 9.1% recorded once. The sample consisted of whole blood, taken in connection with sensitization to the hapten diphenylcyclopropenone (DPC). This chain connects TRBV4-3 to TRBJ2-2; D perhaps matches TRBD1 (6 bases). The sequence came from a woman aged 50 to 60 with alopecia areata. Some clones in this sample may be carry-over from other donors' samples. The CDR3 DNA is TGCGCCAGCAGCCAAGATTGGGGGCGTGGGCTGTTTTTT. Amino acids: CASSQDWGRGLFF.